This entry features one T cell receptor (beta chain) sequence. This specimen comes from a study of technical replicates of blood from a handful of donors. Using immunoSEQ multiplex PCR, the repertoire was profiled, and TCRdb retains in-frame clones only, with some absent. Among 75,000 to 100,000 clones listed, about 94% were seen once. V was clipped by 8 bases and J by 3 bases; unmatched bases: 13. The germline V gene encodes CDR1 KGHSH and CDR2 LQKENI. The CDR3 spans 15 residues. This rearrangement joins TRBV18 to TRBJ2-7; 7 positions agree with TRBD1. The specimen was T cells isolated from PBMCs. This clonotype was sampled from a human donor in good health. This CDR3 reads CASTEKQGILYEQYF. The CDR3 nucleotides read TGTGCCAGCACAGAAAAACAGGGGATCCTCTACGAGCAGTACTTC. The whole variable domain, filled in from reference TRBV18 and TRBJ2-7, reads NAGVMQNPRHLVRRRGQEARLRCSPMKGHSHVYWYRQLPEEGLKFMVYLQKENIIDESGMPKERFSAEFPKEGPSILRIQQVVRGDSAAYFCASTEKQGILYEQYFGPGTRLTVT.